Following are 13 T cell receptor beta chains from one sample sequenced in a study of cytomegalovirus exposure and HLA in healthy donors. In the PCR, 60 Vbeta and 13 Jbeta primers were used. Repertoires were generated with immunoSEQ multiplex PCR, while TCRdb's copy carries only in-frame clones and drops some. Among around 70,000 clones listed, 72% were seen once. The sequenced sample was PBMCs. These receptors were collected from a woman aged 40 to 50 in good health and CMV-seropositive.

The gene calls are TRBV7-9 and TRBJ2-3; D remains unclear. From germline, CDR1 is SEHNR and CDR2 FQNEAQ (reference sequence). The germline V and J ends were trimmed by 5 bases and 5 bases, with 11 bases remaining between them. CDR3 length: 13 residues. CDR3 region: CASSPADVDTQYF. The CDR3 DNA reads TGTGCCAGCAGCCCGGCGGATGTAGATACGCAGTATTTT. The full variable domain, completed using reference TRBV7-9 and TRBJ2-3, is DTGVSQNPRHKITKRGQNVTFRCDPISEHNRLYWYRQTLGQGPEFLTYFQNEAQLEKSRLLSDRFSAERPKGSFSTLEIQRTEQGDSAMYLCASSPADVDTQYFGPGTRLTVL.

The genes are TRBV5-1 and TRBJ2-7; TRBD1 agrees at 10 bases. Germline lookup yields CDR1 SGHRS and CDR2 YFSETQ. The V segment lost 4 bases and the J segment 7 bases; nucleotides outside the gene matches: 8. This CDR3 region has 14 residues. This chain's CDR3 is CASSIGQGVREQYF. CDR3 bases: TGCGCCAGCAGCATCGGACAGGGGGTTAGGGAGCAGTACTTC.

The genes are TRBV27 and TRBJ1-5, with 9 positions matching TRBD1. Germline lookup yields CDR1 MNHEY and CDR2 SMNVEV (reference sequence). The junction had 6 bases not matched to a gene; V was cut back by 5 bases and J by 7 bases. The CDR3 has 14 amino acids. Written as DNA, the CDR3 is TGTGCCAGCAGTCCCGGACAGGGGCAACAGCCCCAGCATTTT. Amino acid sequence: CASSPGQGQQPQHF.

This chain connects TRBV30 to TRBJ2-5; 9 positions agree with TRBD2. V lost 3 bases and J lost 2; bases outside the gene matches: 4. Germline V gene data show CDR1 as GTSNPN and CDR2 as SVGIG (reference sequence). The CDR3 is 14 residues long. The CDR3 DNA sequence: TGTGCCTGGAGCCCGAGCGGGGGGCAAGAGACCCAGTACTTC. Translated: CAWSPSGGQETQYF. The full variable domain, in which reference TRBV30 and TRBJ2-5 provide the parts outside the CDR3, is SQTIHQWPATLVQPVGSPLSLECTVEGTSNPNLYWYRQAAGRGLQLLFYSVGIGQISSEVPQNLSASRPQDRQFILSSKKLLLSDSGFYLCAWSPSGGQETQYFGPGTRLLVL.

The chain carries TRBV7-3 and TRBJ2-3; 9 positions agree with TRBD1. The CDR3 runs to 17 residues. Germline loops: CDR1 SGHTA, CDR2 FQGTGA. Germline trimming cut 2 bases from V and 8 bases from J; bases unmatched to any gene: 14. CDR3 DNA: TGTGCCAGCAGCTTATGGGGTAGGGGACAGGGTTTTGGTACGCAGTATTTT. Protein product: CASSLWGRGQGFGTQYF.

The chain has TRBV2 and TRBJ1-2; the match to TRBD1 covers 7 bases. After removal of 6 bases from V and 6 bases from J, the junction contained 7 bases not matched to a gene. Germline values: CDR1 SNHLY, CDR2 FYNNEI. The CDR3 totals 13 residues. Written as DNA, the CDR3 is TGTGCCAGCAGGGGAGTAGGGGGCGATGGCTACACCTTC. Translating gives CASRGVGGDGYTF. Full variable domain (remainder filled in from reference TRBV2 and TRBJ1-2): EPEVTQTPSHQVTQMGQEVILRCVPISNHLYFYWYRQILGQKVEFLVSFYNNEISEKSEIFDDQFSVERPDGSNFTLKIRSTKLEDSAMYFCASRGVGGDGYTFGSGTRLTVV.

The rearrangement links TRBV10-3 to TRBJ1-5, with 9 bases aligning to TRBD1. The V and J ends lost 2 bases and 6 bases, in that order; junction bases with no gene match: 5. CDR1 is ENHRY and CDR2 is SYGVKD in the germline V gene. There are 15 residues in the CDR3. CDR3 amino acids: CAISEAGQGTQPQHF. DNA for the CDR3: TGTGCCATCAGTGAGGCGGGACAGGGCACTCAGCCCCAGCATTTT.

The chain is built from TRBV6-5 and TRBJ1-5; D is unresolved. CDR1 is MNHEY and CDR2 is SVGAGI in the germline V gene. V lost 0 bases to trimming and J lost 2 bases, with 8 bases between them. This CDR3 is built from 15 residues. The CDR3 DNA reads TGTGCCAGCAGTTACTCAGAGCTCCGCAATCAGCCCCAGCATTTT. Encoded protein: CASSYSELRNQPQHF.

This chain links TRBV9 with TRBJ1-4, with TRBD1 matching 11 bases. Germline assignment: CDR1 SGDLS and CDR2 YYNGEE. The trim removed 2 bases at V and 0 bases at J, leaving 0 bases unmatched. The CDR3 has 16 residues. The CDR3 DNA follows: TGTGCCAGCAGCGTGGGACAGGGGGCAACTAATGAAAAACTGTTTTTT. Translation gives CASSVGQGATNEKLFF.

The chain uses TRBV19 and TRBJ2-5; 7 nucleotides agree with TRBD1. Trimming at V came to 4 bases and at J to 8 bases, leaving 10 bases not matched to a gene. CDR1 is LNHDA and CDR2 is SQIVND in the germline V gene (reference sequence). This CDR3 contains 14 residues. The CDR3 here is CASSTGGPVPTQYF. The CDR3 DNA follows: TGTGCCAGTAGTACAGGGGGACCGGTTCCAACCCAGTACTTC.

The V gene is TRBV6-5, the J gene TRBJ2-7; 7 nucleotides align to TRBD1. Germline CDR1 is MNHEY and CDR2 is SVGAGI. The length of the CDR3 is 14 residues. Trimming took 5 bases from V and 1 from J; bases not matched to a gene: 5. The CDR3 is CASSRGQASYEQYF. CDR3 DNA sequence: TGTGCCAGCAGTAGAGGACAGGCTTCCTACGAGCAGTACTTC.

The table lists this clone with a count of one. The V call is TRBV4-1, the J call TRBJ1-5; D gene ambiguous. Germline CDR1 and CDR2: MGHRA and YSYEKL. V was cut by 2 bases and J by 5 bases, with 13 bases left in between. The CDR3 has 15 residues. The CDR3 nucleotides are TGCGCCAGCAGCCAAAGAGAGGGCGGATATCAGCCCCAGCATTTT. Translation: CASSQREGGYQPQHF.

The gene calls are TRBV2 and TRBJ1-6; D is unresolved. The CDR3 sequence is 14 residues long. Germline CDR1 is SNHLY and CDR2 is FYNNEI. V was trimmed by 7 bases and J by 9 bases, leaving 16 bases between them. CDR3 sequence: CASTVTATGSPLHF. CDR3 DNA: TGTGCCAGCACCGTAACCGCTACCGGTTCACCCCTCCACTTT.